This T cell receptor (beta chain) came from a study of Ad26.COV2.S vaccination and SARS-CoV-2 variants. V dropped 5 bases and J dropped 6 bases, with 17 bases sitting between them. The CDR3 is made up of 15 amino acids. Germline lookup yields CDR1 KGHDR and CDR2 SFDVKD. TCRdb keeps only in-frame clones here, not all; method: immunoSEQ multiplex PCR. The table records about 480,000 clones, 70% to 90% of them present only once. Treatment specified: approximately 18 received Ad26.COV2.S at low or high dose, single or two shots; about 5 received placebo; per-sample allocation not given. Day 63 after the first vaccine or placebo injection was the time point for sampling.

This sample comprised peripheral blood, obtained in a trial of Ad26.COV2.S vaccine versus placebo. This clonotype originated in a person between 18 and 65 years old who received the Ad26.COV2.S COVID-19 vaccine or a placebo. The V call is TRBV24-1, the J call TRBJ2-3; D gene ambiguous. The CDR3, as DNA: TGTGCCACCAGTGTCTCGAGTCCTGGTAGGGATACGCAGTATTTT. Translation: CATSVSSPGRDTQYF.